The source of this T cell receptor (beta chain) is a study of T-cell reconstitution after alpha-beta-depleted transplantation in children. Overall study findings and caveats: Surviving thymic progenitors and recipient T cells were the source of high TCRbeta diversity at day 60 in some patients. Reportedly, roughly two months post-transplant, alpha-beta T cells arose from several hundred expanded graft clones. The authors attributed T-cell counts and diversity one year after transplant mostly to newly produced T cells.

The V end was cut by 4 bases, the J end by 0 bases, with 16 bases between. The CDR3 loop spans 16 amino acids. CDR1 and CDR2 from the germline V gene are SGHDN and FVKESK. Library preparation (for TCRbeta) was performed with unique molecular identifiers. TCRdb re-analysed the PCR reads in MiXCR, keeping a single row per CDR3 protein. The sample has about 100,000 distinct CDR3 sequences; about 6.8% are singletons. A word on this clonotype: Antigen specificity is unknown.

The origin of this receptor is a boy aged 2-15 years with acute lymphoblastic leukemia, due to receive a stem cell transplant. Sample: PBMCs, taken before TCRalphabeta/CD19-depleted stem cell transplant. V and J are TRBV14 and TRBJ2-7, with D uncertain. The CDR3 sequence is CASSLLRQTSSYEQYF. The CDR3 nucleotides read TGTGCCAGCAGCCTGCTAAGGCAGACGAGCTCCTACGAGCAGTACTTC.